Below, one TCR beta chain is given with its context. Its antigen remains unknown. TCRdb keeps only in-frame clones here, not all; method: immunoSEQ multiplex PCR. Here the sample spans roughly 160,000 clones, around 90% being singletons. The sample comes from a study of T cell responses to AZD1222 COVID-19 vaccine. This CDR3 contains 14 residues. Germline V lookup: CDR1 SGHNT, CDR2 YENEEA. V was pared by 6 bases and J by 2 bases, with 4 bases of the junction left unmatched. The study, taken as a whole, reports: Repertoire samples came only from after the peak T cell response. The span of vaccine-associated CD4 TCRs extended across spike, with dominance at 160-218 and 743-854. Reports indicate that nearly half of spike-specific TCRs are directed at unmutated variant regions. There were mostly white British donors and more females than males, and clonal diversity was possibly underestimated.

The material was peripheral blood, obtained on day 0 of AZD1222 vaccination. This receptor was identified in an adult in good health. This sequence joins TRBV11-3 and TRBJ2-5, with TRBD1 identical over 9 bases. The CDR3 DNA reads TGTGCCAGCAGTGACAGGGGGATACAAGAGACCCAGTACTTC. The encoded protein is CASSDRGIQETQYF.